The 28 T cell receptor beta chains reported below all come from one sample, sequenced in a study of identifying expanded T cells in peripheral blood. Using immunoSEQ multiplex PCR, the repertoire was profiled, and TCRdb retains in-frame clones only, with some absent. Of approximately 130,000 clones in the sample, approximately 86% were seen once. The sequenced material came from blood. These receptor sequences come from a person aged 18-69 years in good health.

This clone was detected once. V and J are TRBV18 and TRBJ1-2; TRBD1 aligns across 9 bases. From germline, CDR1 is KGHSH and CDR2 LQKENI. The CDR3 has 12 residues. After removal of 5 bases from V and 8 bases from J, the junction contained 3 bases not matched to a gene. The CDR3 coding sequence is TGTGCCAGCTCAGAGGACAGGGGAGGCTACACCTTC. Translating gives CASSEDRGGYTF.

V and J are TRBV7-2 and TRBJ1-4, with D possibly TRBD1 on 5 matching bases. With 4 bases removed from V and 7 bases from J, the gap between germline ends came to 19 bases. The CDR3 spans 16 residues. In germline, CDR1 is SGHTA, CDR2 FQGNSA. The CDR3 nucleotides read TGTGCCAGCAGCTCGAATATCCCGGGCAGGGCTGAAAAACTGTTTTTT. This encodes CASSSNIPGRAEKLFF.

The CDR3: CASSVVPNNEQFF. The DNA for the CDR3 is TGTGCCAGCAGCGTAGTTCCTAACAATGAGCAGTTCTTC. The J gene is TRBJ2-1, the V gene TRBV9; the D is unclear. Per germline, CDR1 SGDLS and CDR2 YYNGEE. V was cut by 0 bases and J by 5 bases, with 6 bases left in between. The CDR3 length is 13 residues.

This chain links TRBV30 with TRBJ2-5; the match to TRBD2 covers 10 bases. This CDR3 is built from 15 residues. Germline V gene data show CDR1 as GTSNPN and CDR2 as SVGIG (reference sequence). The trim removed 4 bases at V and 4 bases at J, leaving 9 bases unmatched. The CDR3 here is CAWTRSGGARETQYF. The CDR3 DNA reads TGTGCCTGGACTAGGAGCGGGGGGGCCCGAGAGACCCAGTACTTC.

This clone showed up just a few times. The rearrangement joins TRBV30 to TRBJ1-4; D unresolved. CDR1 and CDR2 (germline): GTSNPN, SVGIG (reference sequence). The CDR3 loop spans 11 amino acids. The ends were cut back, 0 bases at V and 13 bases at J, with 9 bases in the middle. CDR3 loop: CAWSVNQRLFF. The CDR3 DNA sequence: TGTGCCTGGAGTGTAAATCAGAGACTGTTTTTT.

V gene TRBV5-1 combines with J gene TRBJ2-5; the match to TRBD2 covers 9 bases. This CDR3 comprises 16 residues. Per germline, CDR1 SGHRS and CDR2 YFSETQ. Trimming cost V 0 bases and J 4 bases; bases outside gene matches: 7. CDR3 coding DNA: TGCGCCAGCAGCTTGGAGACTAGCGGAGGGGGAGAGACCCAGTACTTC. Its translation is CASSLETSGGGETQYF.

This rearrangement joins TRBV14 to TRBJ2-1, with 14 positions matching TRBD2. CDR3 length equals 18 residues. With V trimmed by 4 bases and J by 0 bases, 5 bases remained unmatched. Germline-derived CDR1 and CDR2 are SGHDN and FVKESK. The CDR3 here is CASSPGLAGELSYNEQFF. CDR3 in DNA: TGTGCCAGCAGCCCGGGACTAGCGGGAGAACTCTCCTACAATGAGCAGTTCTTC.

The J gene is TRBJ2-1, the V gene TRBV7-3; 11 nucleotides agree with TRBD2. J was trimmed by 6 bases and V by 4 bases; bases with no gene match: 5. CDR3 length equals 15 residues. Germline V lookup: CDR1 SGHTA, CDR2 FQGTGA. The CDR3 spells CASSSGSGRANEQFF. The CDR3 region has the DNA TGTGCCAGCAGCTCGGGTAGCGGGAGGGCCAATGAGCAGTTCTTC.

The J gene is TRBJ1-5, the V gene TRBV4-1; D is uncertain. The CDR3 is 17 amino acids. The V and J ends lost 1 base and 4 bases respectively, with 17 bases between them. Looked up from germline, CDR1 is MGHRA and CDR2 is YSYEKL. CDR3 bases: TGCGCCAGCAGCCAAGCCCAAGCGACTCGTCCAAATCAGCCCCAGCATTTT. It is translated as CASSQAQATRPNQPQHF.

This clone showed up just once. The rearrangement links TRBV20-1 to TRBJ2-5, with D unresolved. CDR1 is DFQATT and CDR2 is SNEGSKA in the germline V gene (reference sequence). The CDR3 is 11 amino acids. V lost 6 bases and J lost 2, with 7 bases in between. The CDR3 sequence: CSAGWQETQYF. CDR3 nucleotides: TGCAGTGCGGGATGGCAAGAGACCCAGTACTTC.

This clone was observed a handful of times. J is TRBJ2-3 and V is TRBV10-1; 15 bases match TRBD2. Germline V gene sequence: CDR1 WNHNN, CDR2 SYGVQD (reference sequence). The V gene end was trimmed by 6 bases and the J gene end by 6 bases; junction bases not matched to a gene: 7. The CDR3 spans 16 residues. The CDR3 DNA follows: TGCGCCAGCAGCTGGACTAGCGGGGGGGCCGGTGATACGCAGTATTTT. Its protein is CASSWTSGGAGDTQYF.

This clone has just one count. J is TRBJ1-2 and V is TRBV2; possibly TRBD1 for D (6 bases). Germline V gives CDR1 SNHLY, CDR2 FYNNEI. V shed 8 bases and J shed 3 bases, with 19 bases lying between them. The CDR3 has 15 residues. The CDR3 loop reads CASPYVQGADYGYTF. CDR3 in DNA: TGTGCCAGCCCTTACGTACAGGGAGCCGACTATGGCTACACCTTC.

This clone was seen a handful of times. This chain uses TRBV2 with TRBJ1-5, with a tentative D call TRBD1 (6 bases). Trimming left V 1 base short and J 3 bases short, with 13 bases between. Germline V CDR1 and CDR2: SNHLY, FYNNEI. There are 16 residues in the CDR3. The CDR3 here is CASSEEGDTINQPQHF. In nucleotides, the CDR3 is TGTGCCAGCAGTGAAGAGGGGGACACAATCAATCAGCCCCAGCATTTT. Complete variable domain (other parts from reference TRBV2 and TRBJ1-5): EPEVTQTPSHQVTQMGQEVILRCVPISNHLYFYWYRQILGQKVEFLVSFYNNEISEKSEIFDDQFSVERPDGSNFTLKIRSTKLEDSAMYFCASSEEGDTINQPQHFGDGTRLSIL.

The gene calls are TRBV7-9 and TRBJ2-1; unclear D gene. The germline V gene has CDR1 SEHNR and CDR2 FQNEAQ (reference sequence). Trimming took off 1 base at V and 10 bases at J, with 8 bases between the two ends. The CDR3 runs to 12 residues. The CDR3 is CASSLDPYEQFF. CDR3 DNA: TGTGCCAGCAGCTTAGACCCCTACGAGCAGTTCTTC.

The V gene is TRBV28, the J gene TRBJ1-1; tentatively, D is TRBD1 (6 bases). The V gene's germline CDR1 is MDHEN and CDR2 SYDVKM. There are 15 residues in the CDR3. Trimming cost V 4 bases and J 1 base, with 13 bases left between them. In DNA, the CDR3 is TGTGCCAGCAGTTGGGGGGGACACAAGAACACTGAAGCTTTCTTT. This encodes CASSWGGHKNTEAFF.

The chain combines TRBV5-1 with TRBJ2-5; D could derive from TRBD1 or TRBD2 (6 bases each). Trimming left V 5 bases short and J 4 bases short, with 15 bases between. The CDR3 spans 14 residues. Germline CDR1 is SGHRS and CDR2 is YFSETQ. The CDR3 loop reads CASRWDLGGETQYF. The DNA for the CDR3 is TGCGCCAGCAGATGGGACTTAGGGGGAGAGACCCAGTACTTC.

This clone was found a few times. The chain has TRBV7-9 and TRBJ1-1, with D possibly being TRBD1 (5 bases). The germline V and J ends were trimmed by 3 bases and 0 bases, with 11 bases remaining between them. The CDR3 covers 15 residues. CDR1 and CDR2 from the germline V gene are SEHNR and FQNEAQ (reference sequence). CDR3 DNA: TGTGCCAGCAGCTTCCTGGGACTGATGAACACTGAAGCTTTCTTT. It encodes CASSFLGLMNTEAFF.

The count of this clone is one. V and J are TRBV5-8 and TRBJ1-4; D unclear. The CDR3 covers 14 residues. V gave up 5 bases and J gave up 5 bases, with 13 bases separating them. CDR1 is SGHTS, CDR2 YDEGEE, per germline. CDR3 coding DNA: TGTGCCAGCAGTCTTGCGGGCCTGAATGAAAAACTGTTTTTT. Its translation is CASSLAGLNEKLFF.

The V gene is TRBV2, the J gene TRBJ1-5; no definite D call. Germline CDR1 reads SNHLY; CDR2 reads FYNNEI. The germline V and J ends were trimmed by 4 bases and 7 bases, with 11 bases remaining between them. The length of the CDR3 is 13 residues. CDR3 DNA sequence: TGTGCCAGCAGTGGGGAGAGGGAACAGCCCCAGCATTTT. Translated: CASSGEREQPQHF.

The V and J genes are TRBV28 and TRBJ2-1, with TRBD2 matching 10 bases. The CDR3 runs to 14 residues. Trimming cost V 5 bases and J 4 bases; bases outside gene matches: 2. Germline V lookup: CDR1 MDHEN, CDR2 SYDVKM. DNA for the CDR3: TGTGCCAGCAGTACTAGCGGGGTTTACAATGAGCAGTTCTTC. Translated, it gives CASSTSGVYNEQFF.

The V and J genes are TRBV6-5 and TRBJ2-2, with TRBD2 matching over 8 bases. CDR3 length: 15 residues. Germline V gene lookup returns CDR1 MNHEY and CDR2 SVGAGI. The trim removed 9 bases at V and 1 base at J, leaving 7 bases unmatched. The CDR3 loop is CASRLAGQNTGELFF. In nucleotides, the CDR3 is TGTGCCAGTCGCCTAGCGGGTCAGAACACCGGGGAGCTGTTTTTT.

Only a few counts were recorded for this clone. The chain has TRBV28 and TRBJ1-3; D uncertain. The V and J ends lost 5 bases and 0 bases respectively, with 14 bases between them. Per the germline V gene, CDR1 is MDHEN and CDR2 is SYDVKM. The CDR3 covers 16 residues. DNA for the CDR3: TGTGCCAGCAGTCTTGGCGGCAGACTCTCTGGAAACACCATATATTTT. Its protein product is CASSLGGRLSGNTIYF.

The CDR3: CASINRGQGPQLNGYTF. CDR3 sequence (DNA): TGTGCCAGCATTAATCGGGGGCAGGGGCCCCAGTTAAATGGCTACACCTTC. This chain connects TRBV5-4 to TRBJ1-2; D perhaps matches TRBD1 (6 bases). The CDR3 is made up of 17 amino acids. From germline, CDR1 is SGHNT and CDR2 YYREEE (reference sequence). Trimming pared 6 bases from V and 6 bases from J, leaving 27 bases between.

The rearrangement links TRBV7-2 to TRBJ2-3, with 15 bases matching TRBD2. The CDR3 extends over 17 amino acids. The V segment lost 2 bases and the J segment 7 bases; nucleotides outside the gene matches: 7. CDR1 is SGHTA, CDR2 FQGNSA, per germline. The DNA for the CDR3 is TGTGCCAGCAGCTTAATGGGACTAGCGGGGGGCGGGTATACGCAGTATTTT. Its translation: CASSLMGLAGGGYTQYF.

The chain carries TRBV28 and TRBJ1-1; no clear D. CDR3 length: 12 amino acids. Trimming took off 2 bases at V and 11 bases at J, with 12 bases between the two ends. Germline V lookup: CDR1 MDHEN, CDR2 SYDVKM. Here the CDR3 reads CASSLLKAPAFF. CDR3 coding DNA: TGTGCCAGCAGTTTACTGAAAGCTCCGGCTTTCTTT.

This sequence joins TRBV28 and TRBJ2-7, with D possibly TRBD1 on 5 matching bases. CDR1 and CDR2 (germline): MDHEN, SYDVKM. The CDR3 runs to 13 residues. Deletions cut 8 bases from V and 2 bases from J, with 13 bases between. In DNA, the CDR3 is TGTGCCAGCGGCCTGGGGCAGCCCTACGAGCAGTACTTC. It codes for CASGLGQPYEQYF.

The V and J genes are TRBV9 and TRBJ2-3; TRBD2 matches at 8 bases. This CDR3 is built from 16 residues. With 4 bases clipped from V and 4 bases from J, the junction kept 11 bases outside the gene matches. Germline V gives CDR1 SGDLS, CDR2 YYNGEE. The CDR3: CASSPIRRGVADTQYF. Written as DNA, the CDR3 is TGTGCCAGCAGCCCCATACGGCGGGGGGTGGCAGATACGCAGTATTTT.

CDR3 sequence (DNA): TGTGCCAGCAGCTCAGCCGCGGGGTGGAATGAGCAGTTCTTC. Its translation is CASSSAAGWNEQFF. The V and J genes are TRBV7-9 and TRBJ2-1, with a possible D match to TRBD2 (6 bases). V gave up 4 bases and J gave up 7 bases, with 14 bases separating them. The CDR3 contains 14 residues. Germline CDR1 and CDR2: SEHNR and FQNEAQ (reference sequence).